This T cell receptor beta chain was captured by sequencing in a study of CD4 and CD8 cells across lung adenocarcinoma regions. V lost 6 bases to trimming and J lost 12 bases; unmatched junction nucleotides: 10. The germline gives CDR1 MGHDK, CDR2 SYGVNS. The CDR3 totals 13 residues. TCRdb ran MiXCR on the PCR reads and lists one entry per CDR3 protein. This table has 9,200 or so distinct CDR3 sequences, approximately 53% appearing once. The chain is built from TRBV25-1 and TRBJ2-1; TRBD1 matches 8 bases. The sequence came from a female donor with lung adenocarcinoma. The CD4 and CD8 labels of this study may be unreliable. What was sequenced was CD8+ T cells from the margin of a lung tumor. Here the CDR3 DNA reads TGTGCCAGCAGCGCACAGGGGGTAAATACGCAGTTCTTC. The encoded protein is CASSAQGVNTQFF.